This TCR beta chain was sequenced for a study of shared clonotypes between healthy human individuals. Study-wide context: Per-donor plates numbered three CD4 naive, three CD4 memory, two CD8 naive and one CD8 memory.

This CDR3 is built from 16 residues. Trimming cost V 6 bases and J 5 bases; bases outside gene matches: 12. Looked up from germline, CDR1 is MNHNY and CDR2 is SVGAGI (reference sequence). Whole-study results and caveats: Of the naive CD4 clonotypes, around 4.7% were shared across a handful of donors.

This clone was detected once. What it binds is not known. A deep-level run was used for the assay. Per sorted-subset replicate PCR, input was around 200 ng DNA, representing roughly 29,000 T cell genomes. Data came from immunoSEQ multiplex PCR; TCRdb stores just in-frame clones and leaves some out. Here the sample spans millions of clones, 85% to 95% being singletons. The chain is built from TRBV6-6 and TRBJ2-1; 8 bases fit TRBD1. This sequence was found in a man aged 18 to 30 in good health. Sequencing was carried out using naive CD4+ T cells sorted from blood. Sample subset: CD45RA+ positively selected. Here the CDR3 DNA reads TGTGCCAGCAGCGAACAGGGGGTGGATCTCAACAATGAGCAGTTCTTC. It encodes CASSEQGVDLNNEQFF.